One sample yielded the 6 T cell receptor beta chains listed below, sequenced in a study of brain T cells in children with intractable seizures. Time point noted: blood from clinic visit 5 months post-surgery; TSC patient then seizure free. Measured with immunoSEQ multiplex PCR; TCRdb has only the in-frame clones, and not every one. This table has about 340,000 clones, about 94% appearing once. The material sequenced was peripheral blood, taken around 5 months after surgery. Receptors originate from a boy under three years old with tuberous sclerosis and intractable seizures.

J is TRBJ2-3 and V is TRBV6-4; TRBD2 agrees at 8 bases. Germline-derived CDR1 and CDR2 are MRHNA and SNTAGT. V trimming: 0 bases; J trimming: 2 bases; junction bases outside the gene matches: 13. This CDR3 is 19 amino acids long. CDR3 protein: CASSDSWSSGGLPTDTQYF. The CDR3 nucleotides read TGTGCCAGCAGTGACTCGTGGTCGAGCGGGGGACTCCCCACAGATACGCAGTATTTT.

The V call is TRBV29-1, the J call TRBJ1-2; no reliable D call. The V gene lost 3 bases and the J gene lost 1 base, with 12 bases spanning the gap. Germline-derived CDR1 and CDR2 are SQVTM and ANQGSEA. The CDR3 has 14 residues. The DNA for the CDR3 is TGCAGCGTTGAGGATTTGGGCCTTAACTATGGCTACACCTTC. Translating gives CSVEDLGLNYGYTF.

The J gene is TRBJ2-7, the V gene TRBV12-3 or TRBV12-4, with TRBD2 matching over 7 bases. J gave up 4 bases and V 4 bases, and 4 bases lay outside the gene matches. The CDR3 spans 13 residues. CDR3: CASSSRGTYEQYF. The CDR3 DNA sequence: TGTGCCAGCAGTTCGCGGGGGACGTACGAGCAGTACTTC.

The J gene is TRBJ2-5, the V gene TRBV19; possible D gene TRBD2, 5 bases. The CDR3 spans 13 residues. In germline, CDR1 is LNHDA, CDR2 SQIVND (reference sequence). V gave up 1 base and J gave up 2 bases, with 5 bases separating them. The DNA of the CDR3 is TGTGCCAGTAGTATAGTAGCGCAAGAGACCCAGTACTTC. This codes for CASSIVAQETQYF.

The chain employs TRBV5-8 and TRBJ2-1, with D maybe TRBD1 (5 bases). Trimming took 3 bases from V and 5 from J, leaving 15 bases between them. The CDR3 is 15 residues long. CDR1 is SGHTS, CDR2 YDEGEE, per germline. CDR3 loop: CASSSQGSGHNEQFF. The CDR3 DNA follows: TGTGCCAGCAGCTCCCAGGGCTCCGGACACAATGAGCAGTTCTTC.

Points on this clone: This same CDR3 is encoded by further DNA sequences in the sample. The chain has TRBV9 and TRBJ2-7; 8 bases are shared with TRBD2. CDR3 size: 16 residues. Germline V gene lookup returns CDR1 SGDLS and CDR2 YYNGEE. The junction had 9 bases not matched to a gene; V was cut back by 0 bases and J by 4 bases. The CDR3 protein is CASSVAPSGGSYEQYF. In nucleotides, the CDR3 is TGTGCCAGCAGCGTAGCCCCGAGCGGGGGTTCTTACGAGCAGTACTTC.